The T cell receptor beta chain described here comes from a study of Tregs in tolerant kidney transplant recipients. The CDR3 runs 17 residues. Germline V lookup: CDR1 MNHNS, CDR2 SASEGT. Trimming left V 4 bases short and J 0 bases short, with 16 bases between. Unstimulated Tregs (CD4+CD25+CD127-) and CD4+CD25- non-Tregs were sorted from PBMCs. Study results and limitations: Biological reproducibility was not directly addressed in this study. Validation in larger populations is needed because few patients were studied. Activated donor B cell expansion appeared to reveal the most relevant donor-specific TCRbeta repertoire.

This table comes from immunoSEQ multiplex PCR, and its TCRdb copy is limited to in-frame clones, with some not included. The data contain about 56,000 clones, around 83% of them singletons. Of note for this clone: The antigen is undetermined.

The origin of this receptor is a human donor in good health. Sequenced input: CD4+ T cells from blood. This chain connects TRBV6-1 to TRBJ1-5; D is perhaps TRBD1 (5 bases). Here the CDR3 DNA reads TGTGCCAGCAGTGCAATCCGGGACGCCTATAGCAATCAGCCCCAGCATTTT. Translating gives CASSAIRDAYSNQPQHF.